The 16 T cell receptor beta chains given below trace back to one sample, sequenced in a study of monozygotic twins with cystic fibrosis. Here immunoSEQ multiplex PCR was the method, and the copy in TCRdb shows in-frame clones only, minus some. Here the sample spans around 34,000 clones, approximately 92% being singletons. The sample taken for sequencing was blood. These receptors were taken from a girl aged 2 to 10 with cystic fibrosis.

The J gene is TRBJ2-1, the V gene TRBV4-2; D unresolved. The germline CDR1 and CDR2 sequences are LGHNA and YNFKEQ. V was pared by 6 bases and J by 5 bases, with 11 bases between. This CDR3 contains 13 residues. CDR3 in amino acids: CASSSTRDNEQFF. The CDR3 DNA is TGTGCCAGCAGTTCGACTCGAGACAATGAGCAGTTCTTC.

This chain joins TRBV5-6 and TRBJ1-1; the D is unclear. The CDR3 has 14 amino acids. Trimming removed 1 base from V and 0 bases from J, with 7 bases in between. Germline CDR1 and CDR2: SGHDT and YYEEEE. The CDR3 DNA reads TGTGCCAGCAGCTTGCTCAGCGTGAACACTGAAGCTTTCTTT. Its translation: CASSLLSVNTEAFF.

The chain carries TRBV6-4 and TRBJ1-1; no clear D. Germline CDR1 MRHNA, CDR2 SNTAGT. V lost 3 bases to trimming and J lost 1 base, with 6 bases between them. CDR3 size: 13 residues. The CDR3 region has the DNA TGTGCCAGCAGTGAGGGTAAGAACACTGAAGCTTTCTTT. Residues: CASSEGKNTEAFF.

The chain recombines TRBV5-5 with TRBJ2-7; 9 positions match TRBD2. Per the germline V gene, CDR1 is SGHKS and CDR2 is YYEKEE (reference sequence). The length of the CDR3 is 15 residues. V lost 0 bases to trimming and J lost 3 bases; unmatched junction nucleotides: 4. CDR3 DNA sequence: TGTGCCAGCAGCTTGGTAGCGGGAGCCTACTACGAGCAGTACTTC. This translates into CASSLVAGAYYEQYF.

The V and J genes are TRBV28 and TRBJ1-2, with a weak D call TRBD1 (6 bases). This CDR3 is 15 amino acids long. The V and J ends lost 2 bases and 6 bases respectively, with 16 bases between them. Germline V gene lookup returns CDR1 MDHEN and CDR2 SYDVKM. The CDR3 loop is CASSLVWGGANGYTF. CDR3 DNA: TGTGCCAGCAGTTTAGTGTGGGGGGGCGCGAATGGCTACACCTTC.

The chain uses TRBV28 and TRBJ1-3, with D unresolved. The CDR3 loop spans 12 amino acids. Germline assignment: CDR1 MDHEN and CDR2 SYDVKM. Trimming removed 6 bases from V and 3 bases from J, with 6 bases in between. CDR3 protein: CASRQRGNTIYF. CDR3 coding DNA: TGTGCCAGCAGACAGCGTGGAAACACCATATATTTT.

The rearrangement uses TRBV7-3 and TRBJ2-1, with TRBD2 identical over 7 bases. Germline V gives CDR1 SGHTA, CDR2 FQGTGA. The CDR3 runs 15 residues. V dropped 2 bases and J dropped 7; count of bases not matched to a gene: 8. The CDR3 region is CASSLDLRRENEQFF. DNA of the CDR3: TGTGCCAGCAGCTTAGATCTACGGCGGGAGAATGAGCAGTTCTTC.

This sequence joins TRBV9 and TRBJ2-7, with D maybe TRBD1 (6 bases). Germline loops: CDR1 SGDLS, CDR2 YYNGEE. The germline V and J ends were trimmed by 3 bases and 3 bases, with 10 bases remaining between them. There are 13 residues in the CDR3. CDR3 nucleotide sequence: TGTGCCAGCAGCGCGGACAGTAACTACGAGCAGTACTTC. As protein: CASSADSNYEQYF.

The chain carries TRBV4-3 and TRBJ2-1; 11 bases line up with TRBD2. J gave up 8 bases and V 0 bases, and 6 bases lay outside the gene matches. CDR1 and CDR2 (germline): LGHNA, YSLEER. The CDR3 spans 16 residues. CDR3 nucleotide sequence: TGCGCCAGCAGCCAAGACCTAGCGGGAGGAAACCATGAGCAGTTCTTC. Its protein product is CASSQDLAGGNHEQFF.

The J gene is TRBJ2-7, the V gene TRBV11-1; 12 bases match TRBD1. V dropped 5 bases and J dropped 2; count of bases not matched to a gene: 10. Germline loops: CDR1 SGHAT, CDR2 FQDESV (reference sequence). This CDR3 has 17 amino acids. CDR3 amino acids: CASSPGTGGYLAYEQYF. The CDR3 nucleotides read TGTGCCAGCAGCCCCGGGACAGGGGGCTACCTAGCCTACGAGCAGTACTTC.

The chain is built from TRBV7-2 and TRBJ1-5; weak D call: TRBD1 (5 bases). The germline V gene encodes CDR1 SGHTA and CDR2 FQGNSA. V was clipped by 1 base and J by 3 bases, with 13 bases between them. The CDR3 has 16 amino acids. The CDR3 region is CASSLGSGRNNQPQHF. Written as DNA, the CDR3 is TGTGCCAGCAGCTTAGGGTCGGGGCGGAACAATCAGCCCCAGCATTTT.

This chain joins TRBV19 and TRBJ1-3, with TRBD1 matching over 10 bases. This CDR3 contains 14 residues. The germline V gene has CDR1 LNHDA and CDR2 SQIVND (reference sequence). Trimming cost V 6 bases and J 5 bases; bases outside gene matches: 4. CDR3 DNA sequence: TGTGCCAGTAGCGCGGGACAGGGGAGAAACACCATATATTTT. This translates into CASSAGQGRNTIYF.

This clone has more than one count but fewer than ten. The V gene is TRBV18, the J gene TRBJ1-1; 8 bases map to TRBD1. The germline V gene encodes CDR1 KGHSH and CDR2 LQKENI. The V and J ends lost 1 base and 0 bases, in that order; junction bases with no gene match: 4. CDR3 size: 16 residues. Here the CDR3 reads CASSPRTGLLNTEAFF. As DNA, the CDR3 is TGTGCCAGCTCACCACGGACAGGGCTTTTGAACACTGAAGCTTTCTTT. The full variable domain, with the rest looked up from reference TRBV18 and TRBJ1-1, is NAGVMQNPRHLVRRRGQEARLRCSPMKGHSHVYWYRQLPEEGLKFMVYLQKENIIDESGMPKERFSAEFPKEGPSILRIQQVVRGDSAAYFCASSPRTGLLNTEAFFGQGTRLTVV.

This clone was seen a handful of times. Without the conserved terminal phenylalanine or tryptophan, this CDR3 likely stems from a read error. Because the CDR3's place on the DNA is in doubt, the DNA is left out and the CDR3 is given as listed by TCRdb. This rearrangement joins TRBV20-1 to TRBJ1-1; the table's D call, TRBD1, has no DNA check behind it. Looked up from germline, CDR1 is DFQATT and CDR2 is SNEGSKA (reference sequence). The CDR3 has 8 residues if both end residues are counted. The CDR3 loop is CSAREGSL.

The rearrangement joins TRBV30 to TRBJ2-1, with TRBD2 identical over 11 bases. The CDR3 contains 15 residues. Unmatched junction bases numbered 8, after V lost 2 bases and J lost 8 bases. Germline V lookup: CDR1 GTSNPN, CDR2 SVGIG (reference sequence). In DNA, the CDR3 is TGTGCCTGGAGTTCTGTAGCGGGGGGGTGGTATGAGCAGTTCTTC. Translation: CAWSSVAGGWYEQFF.

The rearrangement uses TRBV5-8 and TRBJ1-5, with D tentatively TRBD1 (5 bases). V lost 3 bases to trimming and J lost 7 bases, with 8 bases between them. The CDR3 loop spans 12 amino acids. Germline V gene lookup returns CDR1 SGHTS and CDR2 YDEGEE. Written as DNA, the CDR3 is TGTGCCAGCAGCTGGGACGCACAGCCCCAGCATTTT. Its translation: CASSWDAQPQHF. The whole variable domain, filled in from reference TRBV5-8 and TRBJ1-5, reads EAGVTQSPTHLIKTRGQQATLRCSPISGHTSVYWYQQALGLGLQFLLWYDEGEERNRGNFPPRFSGRQFPNYSSELNVNALELEDSALYLCASSWDAQPQHFGDGTRLSIL.